This T cell receptor (beta chain) emerged from a study of identifying expanded T cells in peripheral blood. Study-wide findings and caveats: Differentially abundant clones: 1 to 1.5 between replicates, 16.4 at about two weeks, around 19 at four.

Only in-frame clones appear in the TCRdb table, and some are missing; sequencing was by immunoSEQ multiplex PCR. The sample holds approximately 140,000 clones; roughly 90% are singletons and the top ten take 8% to 9%. The germline CDR1 and CDR2 sequences are MDHEN and SYDVKM. Trimming took 2 bases from V and 4 from J, leaving 17 bases between them. The CDR3 has 17 amino acids. Note on this clone: What it binds is unknown.

Sequencing used blood. The rearrangement links TRBV28 to TRBJ2-2, with a possible D match to TRBD2 (6 bases). The sequence was obtained from a person between 18 and 69 years old in good health. The CDR3 nucleotides read TGTGCCAGCAGTTTAGTTTTCCAAACTAGCAGCACCGGGGAGCTGTTTTTT. It yields the protein CASSLVFQTSSTGELFF.